Presented here are 28 T cell receptor beta chains from one specimen sequenced in a study of T cell clonality in common variable immunodeficiency. Data came from immunoSEQ multiplex PCR; TCRdb stores just in-frame clones and leaves some out. This sample carries approximately 44,000 clones, none of them present only once. The source material was peripheral blood mononuclear cells. All receptors come from a person aged 18 to 69 in good health.

This clone was recorded many times. Coverage ceases 3 residues before the CDR3 finishes, and the germline J gene fills in the end. This sequence joins TRBV6-4 and TRBJ2-3, with D possibly being TRBD2 (5 bases). Trimming shortened V by 2 bases and J by 0 bases, and 9 bases separated the two germline ends. Germline loops: CDR1 MRHNA, CDR2 SNTAGT. The CDR3 length is 15 residues. CDR3 DNA, as far as it was read: TGTGCCAGCAGTGACGTCGCGGGTAGCACAGATACG. This gives the protein CASSDVAGSTDT. The complete CDR3 reads CASSDVAGSTDTQYF.

This clone was counted only a few times. The CDR3 end falls 3 residues outside the read, so it is completed with the germline J gene. The rearrangement joins TRBV7-9 to TRBJ2-3; TRBD2 agrees at 9 bases. J gave up 4 bases and V 5 bases, and 4 bases lay outside the gene matches. The CDR3 totals 14 residues. Germline V CDR1 and CDR2: SEHNR, FQNEAQ (reference sequence). The CDR3 reads CASSPSGVADTQYF. The covered CDR3 bases are TGTGCCAGCAGCCCTAGCGGGGTGGCAGATACG.

This clone was found many times. The read gets to within 3 residues of the CDR3 end, and the germline J gene fills in the rest. This chain links TRBV19 with TRBJ2-7; the D gene is possibly TRBD2 (5 bases). The CDR3 contains 14 residues. V dropped 5 bases and J dropped 0 bases, with 11 bases sitting between them. CDR1 is LNHDA, CDR2 SQIVND, per germline (reference sequence). The CDR3 bases that were read are TGTGCCAGTAGTCCGGGGTCAAGCTCCTACGAG. This encodes CASSPGSSSYE. The full CDR3 protein is CASSPGSSSYEQYF.

This clone has only a few counts. A read error is the likely source, as a far larger clone sits one nucleotide away. With the read ending 3 residues before the CDR3 end, the germline J gene is used to fill in that end. The same CDR3 arises from other DNA sequences in this sample as well. The rearrangement uses TRBV6-1 and TRBJ1-3; D uncertain. Trimming left V 6 bases short and J 4 bases short, with 16 bases between. Germline V gene sequence: CDR1 MNHNS, CDR2 SASEGT. The CDR3 runs to 15 residues. The CDR3: CASSEFTVIGNTIYF. Incomplete CDR3 DNA: TGTGCCAGCAGCGAATTCACGGTTATCGGAAACACC.

This clone was seen repeatedly, ten times or more. From the germline J gene comes the end of the CDR3, since the read stops 3 residues before it. V is TRBV5-4 and J is TRBJ1-2; possibly TRBD1 for D (5 bases). The germline V gene has CDR1 SGHNT and CDR2 YYREEE (reference sequence). There are 14 residues in the CDR3. Trimming cost V 4 bases and J 3 bases, with 13 bases left between them. This chain's CDR3 is CASSRWGGYYGYTF. The covered CDR3 bases are TGTGCCAGCAGCCGTTGGGGGGGGTACTATGGC.

Notes on this clone: The read terminates 3 residues before the CDR3 end, so the remaining end is supplied by the germline J gene. The chain joins TRBV18 to TRBJ1-2, with TRBD1 matching over 7 bases. This CDR3 spans 14 amino acids. The trim removed 3 bases at V and 2 bases at J, leaving 3 bases unmatched. Looked up from germline, CDR1 is KGHSH and CDR2 is LQKENI. The part of the CDR3 DNA that was read is TGTGCCAGCTCACCCGCGGGACAGAACTATGGC. Protein sequence: CASSPAGQNYG. The whole CDR3 sequence reads CASSPAGQNYGYTF.

The table lists this clone with many counts. The read falls 3 residues short of the CDR3 end, and the missing part is taken from the germline J gene. This sequence joins TRBV30 and TRBJ2-7; 10 bases fit TRBD1. Germline V gene lookup returns CDR1 GTSNPN and CDR2 SVGIG (reference sequence). The CDR3 covers 13 residues. V dropped 8 bases and J dropped 4; count of bases not matched to a gene: 8. The covered CDR3 bases are TGTGCCCAAGGTGGACAGGGGGTTTACGAG. Protein: CAQGGQGVYE. The whole CDR3 region reads CAQGGQGVYEQYF.

The table lists this clone with many counts. Partial CDR3 DNA: TGTGCCAGCAGCGGGCAGGGAGCCGGGGAG. Translation gives CASSGQGAGE. The CDR3 as a whole reads CASSGQGAGELFF. V is TRBV7-9 and J is TRBJ2-2; tentatively, D is TRBD1 or TRBD2 (5 bases each). The sequence runs out 3 residues before the end of the CDR3; the remainder is reconstructed from the germline J gene. The CDR3 is 13 residues long. With 5 bases removed from V and 6 bases from J, the gap between germline ends came to 10 bases. CDR1 is SEHNR and CDR2 is FQNEAQ in the germline V gene (reference sequence).

This clone was detected ten times or more. The read ends 3 residues early relative to the CDR3; the germline J gene fills the gap. V gene TRBV7-9 combines with J gene TRBJ2-1, with D possibly being TRBD2 (5 bases). Trimming stripped 2 bases from V and 6 bases from J, with 11 bases between. Germline-derived CDR1 and CDR2 are SEHNR and FQNEAQ (reference sequence). This CDR3 has 14 amino acids. Incomplete CDR3 DNA: TGTGCCAGCAGCTTAACGACTAAAACCAATGAG. This gives the protein CASSLTTKTNE. From start to end, the CDR3 is CASSLTTKTNEQFF.

This clone has at least ten counts. The CDR3 end is not reached by the read, which stops 3 residues before it; the germline J gene fills it in. The chain recombines TRBV30 with TRBJ1-5; D is perhaps TRBD1 (6 bases). Trimming pared 0 bases from V and 4 bases from J, leaving 22 bases between. CDR1 is GTSNPN and CDR2 is SVGIG in the germline V gene (reference sequence). The CDR3 loop spans 18 amino acids. The CDR3 DNA, read in part, is TGTGCCTGGAGTGTATACCCTGGGCAGGGGCGGGGGAATCAGCCC. Protein: CAWSVYPGQGRGNQP. The full CDR3 protein reads CAWSVYPGQGRGNQPQHF. The full variable domain, in which reference TRBV30 and TRBJ1-5 provide the parts outside the CDR3, is SQTIHQWPATLVQPVGSPLSLECTVEGTSNPNLYWYRQAAGRGLQLLFYSVGIGQISSEVPQNLSASRPQDRQFILSSKKLLLSDSGFYLCAWSVYPGQGRGNQPQHFGDGTRLSIL.

This clone was counted ten times or more. The read terminates 3 residues before the CDR3 end, so the remaining end is supplied by the germline J gene. The rearrangement joins TRBV6-4 to TRBJ2-2, with 9 positions matching TRBD1. The CDR3 sequence is 14 residues long. CDR1 is MRHNA, CDR2 SNTAGT, per germline. V trimming: 3 bases; J trimming: 4 bases; junction bases outside the gene matches: 0. The part of the CDR3 DNA that was read is TGTGCCAGCAGTGAGACAGGGGGCACCGGGGAG. It yields the protein CASSETGGTGE. From start to end, the CDR3 is CASSETGGTGELFF.

This clone was detected ten times or more. The read halts 3 residues ahead of the CDR3 end, with the missing end drawn from the germline J gene. V usage is TRBV19 and J usage is TRBJ2-1; 9 nucleotides agree with TRBD2. The V and J ends lost 6 bases and 9 bases, in that order; junction bases with no gene match: 6. The CDR3 runs 13 residues. Germline V gene data show CDR1 as LNHDA and CDR2 as SQIVND (reference sequence). The CDR3 reads CASSLSGRGEQFF. Incomplete CDR3 DNA: TGTGCCAGTAGCCTTAGCGGGAGAGGTGAG. The whole variable domain, remainder taken from reference TRBV19 and TRBJ2-1, is DGGITQSPKYLFRKEGQNVTLSCEQNLNHDAMYWYRQDPGQGLRLIYYSQIVNDFQKGDIAEGYSVSREKKESFPLTVTSAQKNPTAFYLCASSLSGRGEQFFGPGTRLTVL.

This clone came up many times. The missing CDR3 end, 3 residues past where the read stops, is filled in from the germline J gene. The chain couples TRBV7-9 to TRBJ2-5; 7 bases align to TRBD1. V was clipped by 1 base and J by 3 bases; unmatched bases: 5. Germline V lookup: CDR1 SEHNR, CDR2 FQNEAQ (reference sequence). This CDR3 is built from 15 residues. The CDR3 bases that were read are TGTGCCAGCAGCTTAGTCCCCGGGACAGAAGAGACC. It is translated as CASSLVPGTEET. The CDR3 in full is CASSLVPGTEETQYF.

The table lists this clone with many counts. CDR3 DNA, as far as it was read: TGTGCCAGCAGTGAGCTGATACGGGGGAACTATGGC. As protein: CASSELIRGNYG. The entire CDR3 protein reads CASSELIRGNYGYTF. This rearrangement joins TRBV2 to TRBJ1-2, with D perhaps matching TRBD1 (5 bases). The sequenced fragment ends 3 residues before the CDR3 boundary, so the rest is inferred from the germline J gene. V lost 3 bases, J lost 2 bases, and 13 bases lay in between. Germline loops: CDR1 SNHLY, CDR2 FYNNEI. The CDR3 has 15 amino acids.

In this sample, this clone turned up many times. The read ends 3 residues before the CDR3 terminus; that terminus is restored from the germline J gene. The V and J genes are TRBV9 and TRBJ1-1; no clear D. Germline V lookup: CDR1 SGDLS, CDR2 YYNGEE. The germline V and J ends were trimmed by 0 bases and 3 bases, with 9 bases remaining between them. There are 14 residues in the CDR3. The part of the CDR3 DNA that was read is TGTGCCAGCAGCGTAGGAGACGGGGACACTGAA. It translates to CASSVGDGDTE. The entire CDR3 reads CASSVGDGDTEAFF.

This clone was observed at least ten times. The read ends 3 residues shy of where the CDR3 ends; the end is completed using the germline J gene. This sequence joins TRBV13 and TRBJ2-5; 10 nucleotides align to TRBD2. In germline, CDR1 is PRHDT, CDR2 FYEKMQ (reference sequence). V dropped 7 bases and J dropped 5; count of bases not matched to a gene: 4. This CDR3 comprises 13 residues. CDR3 bases read: TGTGCCAGCAATGGACTAGCGGCGGAGACC. It translates to CASNGLAAET. The whole CDR3 is CASNGLAAETQYF.

There are many counts of this clone. This may be a read error, as it is one base from a much larger clone. The CDR3 goes on 3 residues after the read ends, and that part is filled in from the germline J gene. The V call is TRBV5-1, the J call TRBJ2-3, with 7 bases aligning to TRBD1. CDR1 and CDR2 from the germline V gene are SGHRS and YFSETQ. The CDR3 has 14 residues. CDR3 bases read: TGCGCCAGCAGTAAGACAGGGTCGGATCAGCCG. It translates to CASSKTGSDQP. The whole CDR3 protein reads CASSKTGSDQPQYF. Drawing the rest from reference TRBV5-1 and TRBJ2-3, the complete variable domain is KAGVTQTPRYLIKTRGQQVTLSCSPISGHRSVSWYQQTPGQGLQFLFEYFSETQRNKGNFPGRFSGRQFSNSRSEMNVSTLELGDSALYLCASSKTGSDQPQYFGPGTRLTVL.

This clone was found many times. The read comes to an end 3 residues before the CDR3 does, leaving the germline J gene to fill in the end. The V call is TRBV2, the J call TRBJ2-5, with 13 bases that match TRBD2. Germline V gene data show CDR1 as SNHLY and CDR2 as FYNNEI. Trimming took 4 bases from V and 2 from J; bases not matched to a gene: 7. This CDR3 contains 17 residues. The CDR3 is CASSGRTSGGLQETQYF. Incomplete CDR3 DNA: TGTGCCAGCAGTGGCCGGACTAGCGGGGGCTTACAAGAGACC.

This clone was counted ten times or more. The CDR3 end is not reached by the read, which stops 3 residues before it; the germline J gene fills it in. V and J are TRBV4-2 and TRBJ2-1; D not resolved. The CDR3 runs 15 residues. Germline-derived CDR1 and CDR2 are LGHNA and YNFKEQ. V lost 4 bases and J lost 0, with 10 bases in between. The CDR3 loop reads CASSPTSSSYNEQFF. The CDR3 DNA, read in part, is TGTGCCAGCAGCCCAACGTCCAGCTCCTACAATGAG.

This clone appeared many times. Read coverage stops 3 residues before the CDR3 terminus; the germline J gene supplies the remainder. This chain joins TRBV11-2 and TRBJ2-7; D gene ambiguous. From germline, CDR1 is SGHAT and CDR2 FQNNGV. V lost 4 bases and J lost 3, with 13 bases in between. The CDR3 has 14 amino acids. The CDR3 is CASSSYVDLYEQYF. CDR3 bases read: TGTGCCAGCAGCTCCTACGTTGATCTCTACGAG.

This clone was counted ten times or more. The read ends 3 residues before the CDR3 terminus; that terminus is restored from the germline J gene. The rearrangement links TRBV19 to TRBJ1-6; the D is unclear. Germline V gives CDR1 LNHDA, CDR2 SQIVND (reference sequence). This CDR3 contains 12 residues. With 4 bases removed from V and 9 bases from J, the gap between germline ends came to 7 bases. The CDR3 here is CASSTGISPLHF. CDR3 DNA, as far as it was read: TGTGCCAGTAGTACGGGTATTTCACCC.

This clone has a count of ten or more. The CDR3 loop reads CAWSQGAWTGFGSNEKLFF. The CDR3 DNA, read in part, is TGTGCCTGGAGCCAAGGAGCTTGGACAGGGTTTGGATCTAATGAAAAA. This chain uses TRBV30 with TRBJ1-4, with 8 bases lining up with TRBD1. The read comes to an end 3 residues before the CDR3 does, leaving the germline J gene to fill in the end. From germline, CDR1 is GTSNPN and CDR2 SVGIG (reference sequence). The CDR3 runs 19 residues. V trimming: 3 bases; J trimming: 3 bases; junction bases outside the gene matches: 18.

This clone has at least ten counts. The CDR3 end is not reached by the read, which stops 3 residues before it; the germline J gene fills it in. The chain carries TRBV16 and TRBJ2-7, with 7 bases that match TRBD1. Per germline, CDR1 KGHSY and CDR2 FQNENV. Losses at the gene ends were 1 base for V and 0 bases for J; bases not matched to a gene: 15. The CDR3 runs 19 residues. CDR3 loop: CASSQLFGLQGTNSYEQYF. The sequenced part of the CDR3 DNA is TGTGCCAGCAGCCAATTGTTTGGGTTACAGGGGACCAACTCCTACGAG.

As to this clone: The observed sequence ends 3 residues before the CDR3 terminus, with the missing tail filled in from the germline J gene. This chain uses TRBV7-9 with TRBJ2-7; D is uncertain. Germline V gives CDR1 SEHNR, CDR2 FQNEAQ (reference sequence). The CDR3 runs 11 residues. Trimming left V 8 bases short and J 3 bases short, with 8 bases between. CDR3 in amino acids: CASVGLYEQYF. CDR3 DNA (partial): TGTGCCAGCGTAGGGCTCTACGAG.

On this clone: The DNA ends 3 residues before the CDR3 does, and the rest of the CDR3 is filled in from the germline J gene. The V gene is TRBV18, the J gene TRBJ2-7; 8 positions match TRBD1. V lost 6 bases and J lost 5; bases outside the gene matches: 6. CDR1 and CDR2 from the germline V gene are KGHSH and LQKENI. CDR3 length: 13 amino acids. CDR3 DNA (partial): TGTGCCAGCTCCCTCACAGGGGGGAACGAG. Its translation: CASSLTGGNE. The whole CDR3 is CASSLTGGNEQYF.

This clone was seen at least ten times. Sequencing ends 3 residues short of the CDR3 end; the germline J gene provides the rest. The chain combines TRBV5-1 with TRBJ1-4; D is unclear. Per germline, CDR1 SGHRS and CDR2 YFSETQ. The CDR3 is made up of 13 amino acids. V was cut by 0 bases and J by 5 bases, with 5 bases left in between. The CDR3 protein is CASSLARNEKLFF. CDR3 bases read: TGCGCCAGCAGCTTGGCCAGGAATGAAAAA. Together with reference TRBV5-1 and TRBJ1-4, the CDR3 gives the full variable domain: KAGVTQTPRYLIKTRGQQVTLSCSPISGHRSVSWYQQTPGQGLQFLFEYFSETQRNKGNFPGRFSGRQFSNSRSEMNVSTLELGDSALYLCASSLARNEKLFFGSGTQLSVL.

This clone was detected ten times or more. From the germline J gene comes the end of the CDR3, since the read stops 3 residues before it. The V gene is TRBV12-3 or TRBV12-4, the J gene TRBJ2-3, with 10 bases matching TRBD1. The ends lost 5 bases at V and 6 bases at J; junction bases unmatched: 8. This CDR3 spans 15 amino acids. CDR3 residues: CASSQGTGAGDTQYF. CDR3 DNA (partial): TGTGCCAGCAGTCAGGGGACAGGGGCTGGGGATACG.

This clone was found many times. From the germline J gene comes the end of the CDR3, since the read stops 3 residues before it. The gene calls are TRBV20-1 and TRBJ2-2; weak D call: TRBD2 (5 bases). The CDR3 is 14 amino acids. In germline, CDR1 is DFQATT, CDR2 SNEGSKA (reference sequence). V was pared by 4 bases and J by 5 bases, with 14 bases between. The sequenced part of the CDR3 DNA is TGCAGTGCTACCCGCCCGGGGAAAACCGGGGAG. Translated: CSATRPGKTGE. The CDR3 in full is CSATRPGKTGELFF.